What follows are 27 T cell receptor beta chains derived from one specimen sequenced in a study of CD8 T cells in Susac syndrome. RNA in amounts of about 0.5 to 1 ug was reverse transcribed with random hexamers. TCRdb processed the immunoSEQ multiplex PCR reads anew with MiXCR; each CDR3 protein has one entry. Here the sample spans some 150,000 distinct CDR3 sequences, over 95% being singletons. Sequencing used CD8+ T cells from PBMCs. The source is a human donor with multiple sclerosis.

V gene TRBV30 combines with J gene TRBJ2-7; the D call may be TRBD1 or TRBD2 (6 bases each). V was clipped by 3 bases and J by 7 bases, with 19 bases between them. The CDR3 length is 14 residues. Germline CDR1 is GTSNPN and CDR2 is SVGIG (reference sequence). Written as DNA, the CDR3 is TGTGCCTGGAGCCCATTAGGGGGGCTGAGGGAGCAGTACGTC. Translating it yields CAWSPLGGLREQYV.

The V and J genes are TRBV27 and TRBJ1-6; D remains ambiguous. Germline V gives CDR1 MNHEY, CDR2 SMNVEV (reference sequence). This CDR3 spans 14 amino acids. V shed 7 bases and J shed 9 bases, with 16 bases lying between them. The CDR3 here is CASTLRAESSPLHF. The CDR3 DNA reads as TGTGCCAGCACCTTGCGGGCAGAGTCTTCACCCCTCCACTTT.

This rearrangement joins TRBV5-6 to TRBJ2-3; D not certain. V lost 2 bases and J 4 bases, leaving 8 bases between the germline ends. Germline CDR1 reads SGHDT; CDR2 reads YYEEEE. The CDR3 spans 13 residues. The CDR3 here is CASSFEFPDTQYF. In DNA form, the CDR3 reads TGTGCCAGCAGCTTTGAATTTCCAGATACGCAGTATTTT. The full variable domain, with the rest looked up from reference TRBV5-6 and TRBJ2-3, is DAGVTQSPTHLIKTRGQQVTLRCSPKSGHDTVSWYQQALGQGPQFIFQYYEEEERQRGNFPDRFSGHQFPNYSSELNVNALLLGDSALYLCASSFEFPDTQYFGPGTRLTVL.

The V and J genes are TRBV30 and TRBJ1-2; TRBD1 might be the D (5 bases). The CDR3 is made up of 14 amino acids. Germline V lookup: CDR1 GTSNPN, CDR2 SVGIG (reference sequence). The V gene lost 0 bases and the J gene lost 4 bases, with 12 bases spanning the gap. In DNA form, the CDR3 reads TGTGCCTGGAGTGTGATAGGGGTTACCTATGGCTACACCTTC. Encoded protein: CAWSVIGVTYGYTF.

V is TRBV12-3 or TRBV12-4 and J is TRBJ2-3, with TRBD2 matching 11 bases. The trim removed 2 bases at V and 5 bases at J, leaving 15 bases unmatched. The CDR3 runs 19 residues. The CDR3 DNA is TGTGCCAGCAGTTTATGGATCGGCCCGGGACTAGCGGAGGAAGATACGCAGTATTTT. Encoded protein: CASSLWIGPGLAEEDTQYF.

This chain connects TRBV27 to TRBJ2-5; D is ambiguous. Germline CDR1 MNHEY, CDR2 SMNVEV (reference sequence). This CDR3 has 13 residues. Trimming stripped 0 bases from V and 4 bases from J, with 6 bases between. The CDR3 sequence: CASSLSLGETQYF. CDR3 sequence (DNA): TGTGCCAGCAGTTTATCGTTAGGAGAGACCCAGTACTTC.

The chain uses TRBV12-3 or TRBV12-4 and TRBJ2-1; TRBD2 agrees at 9 bases. V was clipped by 3 bases and J by 3 bases; unmatched bases: 3. The CDR3 runs to 15 residues. The CDR3 loop is CASSFKRGVYNEQFF. The CDR3, as DNA: TGTGCCAGCAGTTTTAAGCGGGGGGTCTACAATGAGCAGTTCTTC.

CDR3 in DNA: TGTGCCAGCAGTTTGTCCCCACAGGGCTATGGCTACACCTTC. It translates to CASSLSPQGYGYTF. The chain links TRBV27 to TRBJ1-2; possibly TRBD1 for D (6 bases). The CDR3 totals 14 residues. V lost 3 bases to trimming and J lost 4 bases, with 12 bases between them. Germline assignment: CDR1 MNHEY and CDR2 SMNVEV (reference sequence).

About this clonotype: One junction end disagrees with the germline gene, perhaps due to a read error. The chain recombines TRBV7-9 with TRBJ2-1; a weak D match, TRBD2 (6 bases). Germline V gene data show CDR1 as SEHNR and CDR2 as FQNEAQ (reference sequence). The CDR3 sequence is 12 residues long. The chain's CDR3 is CASSPPEPGGVF. In DNA, the CDR3 is TGTGCCAGCAGCCCCCCCGAGCCCGGCGGGGTCTTC.

The chain carries TRBV30 and TRBJ1-1, with 9 bases identical to TRBD1. V lost 4 bases to trimming and J lost 3 bases; unmatched junction nucleotides: 3. CDR1 GTSNPN and CDR2 SVGIG come from the germline V gene (reference sequence). This CDR3 region has 13 residues. The CDR3 loop is CAWTRTGDTEAFF. The CDR3 DNA reads TGTGCCTGGACTAGGACAGGGGACACTGAAGCTTTCTTT.

The CDR3 here is CSAQGLAGSRDTDTQYF. The CDR3 nucleotides are TGCAGTGCCCAGGGACTAGCGGGGAGCCGCGACACAGATACGCAGTATTTT. The genes are TRBV20-1 and TRBJ2-3, with TRBD2 identical over 13 bases. Germline V gene sequence: CDR1 DFQATT, CDR2 SNEGSKA (reference sequence). Trimming at V came to 6 bases and at J to 2 bases, leaving 11 bases not matched to a gene. This CDR3 comprises 17 residues.

The count of this clonotype is one. The rearrangement uses TRBV7-9 and TRBJ1-2; 9 nucleotides align to TRBD1. The V segment lost 3 bases and the J segment 2 bases; nucleotides outside the gene matches: 4. The CDR3 sequence is 15 residues long. CDR1 and CDR2 from the germline V gene are SEHNR and FQNEAQ (reference sequence). CDR3 DNA: TGTGCCAGCAGCTTCGCGGACAGGGGAAACTATGGCTACACCTTC. Translation: CASSFADRGNYGYTF.

This clonotype has just one count. The V gene is TRBV6-5, the J gene TRBJ2-6; 10 positions agree with TRBD2. CDR3 length equals 15 residues. CDR1 is MNHEY, CDR2 SVGAGI, per germline. Unmatched junction bases numbered 3, after V lost 8 bases and J lost 2 bases. The CDR3 protein is CASGSGGTGANVLTF. CDR3 DNA sequence: TGTGCCAGCGGTAGCGGGGGGACTGGGGCCAACGTCCTGACTTTC.

The chain carries TRBV6-5 and TRBJ1-1; no clear D gene. Germline CDR1 reads MNHEY; CDR2 reads SVGAGI. Between the trimmed V and J ends, which lost 7 bases and 1 base, there was a span of 13 bases. The CDR3 totals 14 residues. DNA of the CDR3: TGTGCCAGCAATGAAATGGGAGCGAACACTGAAGCTTTCTTT. Its translation is CASNEMGANTEAFF.

The rearrangement joins TRBV9 to TRBJ1-1; 8 bases fit TRBD1. After removal of 4 bases from V and 4 bases from J, the junction contained 12 bases not matched to a gene. Germline lookup yields CDR1 SGDLS and CDR2 YYNGEE. CDR3 length equals 16 residues. The CDR3 reads CASSPGDRLGSTEAFF. The CDR3 DNA sequence: TGTGCCAGCAGCCCCGGGGACAGGCTTGGTAGCACTGAAGCTTTCTTT.

The rearrangement uses TRBV20-1 and TRBJ2-5; a weak D match, TRBD1 (6 bases). From germline, CDR1 is DFQATT and CDR2 SNEGSKA (reference sequence). V lost 6 bases, J lost 4 bases, and 18 bases lay in between. This CDR3 has 14 residues. The CDR3 sequence: CSANPTGYGETQYF. For the CDR3, the DNA is TGCAGTGCCAATCCTACAGGGTATGGAGAGACCCAGTACTTC.

The J gene is TRBJ2-5, the V gene TRBV9, with a weak D call TRBD1 (6 bases). The CDR3 runs 14 residues. CDR1 SGDLS and CDR2 YYNGEE come from the germline V gene. Trimming removed 4 bases at V and 1 base at J, with 11 bases between. CDR3 protein: CASSPGDTQETQYF. CDR3 sequence (DNA): TGTGCCAGCAGCCCCGGGGACACCCAAGAGACCCAGTACTTC.

V is TRBV12-3 or TRBV12-4 and J is TRBJ2-1; the match to TRBD2 covers 10 bases. CDR3 length: 13 residues. J gave up 8 bases and V 9 bases, and 7 bases lay outside the gene matches. The CDR3 region has the DNA TGTGCCAGTATAATAGCGGGGGGAGATGAGCAGTTCTTC. Protein sequence: CASIIAGGDEQFF.

CDR3 DNA: TGCGCCAGCAGCCACGGCGGACTACCCCAAGAGACCCAGTACTTC. Amino acid sequence: CASSHGGLPQETQYF. The genes are TRBV4-1 and TRBJ2-5, with a weak D call TRBD2 (6 bases). The germline gives CDR1 MGHRA, CDR2 YSYEKL. With 3 bases removed from V and 1 base from J, the gap between germline ends came to 12 bases. CDR3 length: 15 residues.

This chain links TRBV15 with TRBJ2-1; 12 nucleotides line up with TRBD2. Germline V gene sequence: CDR1 LNHNV, CDR2 YYDKDF (reference sequence). This CDR3 spans 20 amino acids. The junction had 10 bases not matched to a gene; V was cut back by 1 base and J by 0 bases. CDR3 sequence reads: CATSRGRASGGDRSYNEQFF. CDR3 bases: TGTGCCACCAGCAGAGGCAGAGCTAGCGGGGGGGACCGCTCCTACAATGAGCAGTTCTTC.

CDR3 amino acids: CASSVGDSYNQPQHF. The CDR3 DNA is TGTGCCAGCAGCGTGGGTGACAGTTACAATCAGCCCCAGCATTTT. J is TRBJ1-5 and V is TRBV9; possible D gene TRBD1, 5 bases. V was cut by 2 bases and J by 3 bases, with 12 bases left in between. The germline CDR1 and CDR2 sequences are SGDLS and YYNGEE. The CDR3 is 15 amino acids.

The chain employs TRBV11-2 and TRBJ1-1; no reliable D call. Germline lookup yields CDR1 SGHAT and CDR2 FQNNGV. This CDR3 is 12 amino acids long. The V end lost 5 bases, the J end lost 2 bases, and 6 bases lay between the germline ends. The CDR3 loop is CASSKINTEAFF. Written as DNA, the CDR3 is TGTGCCAGCAGCAAAATAAACACTGAAGCTTTCTTT.

V is TRBV29-1 and J is TRBJ2-5, with TRBD1 as a possible D gene (6 bases). The CDR3 covers 13 residues. Germline-derived CDR1 and CDR2 are SQVTM and ANQGSEA. V lost 3 bases, J lost 5 bases, and 13 bases lay in between. The CDR3 protein is CSVDLAGEETQYF. CDR3 nucleotide sequence: TGCAGCGTTGACTTGGCAGGGGAGGAGACCCAGTACTTC.

The V gene is TRBV12-3 or TRBV12-4, the J gene TRBJ2-7; possibly TRBD1 for D (5 bases). This CDR3 has 13 residues. Trimming took 8 bases from V and 3 from J, leaving 14 bases between them. The CDR3 region is CASRYRFDYEQYF. The CDR3 nucleotides are TGTGCCAGCCGGTACAGGTTTGACTACGAGCAGTACTTC.

The chain's CDR3 is CSAQTGGNEQFF. The CDR3 DNA follows: TGCAGTGCCCAAACAGGGGGCAATGAGCAGTTCTTC. The rearrangement uses TRBV20-1 and TRBJ2-1, with TRBD1 identical over 8 bases. This CDR3 region has 12 residues. Per the germline V gene, CDR1 is DFQATT and CDR2 is SNEGSKA (reference sequence). The ends lost 6 bases at V and 6 bases at J; junction bases unmatched: 4.

The chain joins TRBV29-1 to TRBJ1-1; a weak D match, TRBD1 (6 bases). Trimming cost V 4 bases and J 1 base, with 10 bases left between them. CDR3 length: 13 amino acids. Per germline, CDR1 SQVTM and CDR2 ANQGSEA. The CDR3 region is CSVVGGPNTEAFF. Here the CDR3 DNA reads TGCAGCGTTGTGGGGGGCCCGAACACTGAAGCTTTCTTT. The whole variable domain, filled in from reference TRBV29-1 and TRBJ1-1, reads SAVISQKPSRDICQRGTSLTIQCQVDSQVTMMFWYRQQPGQSLTLIATANQGSEATYESGFVIDKFPISRPNLTFSTLTVSNMSPEDSSIYLCSVVGGPNTEAFFGQGTRLTVV.

The table lists this clonotype with a count of one. J is TRBJ2-7 and V is TRBV11-2, with D perhaps TRBD2 (5 bases). Trimming pared 3 bases from V and 2 bases from J, leaving 11 bases between. Germline CDR1 reads SGHAT; CDR2 reads FQNNGV. The CDR3 spans 14 residues. The CDR3 is CASSLGGGPYEQYF. The CDR3, as DNA: TGTGCCAGCAGCTTGGGTGGAGGTCCCTACGAGCAGTACTTC.